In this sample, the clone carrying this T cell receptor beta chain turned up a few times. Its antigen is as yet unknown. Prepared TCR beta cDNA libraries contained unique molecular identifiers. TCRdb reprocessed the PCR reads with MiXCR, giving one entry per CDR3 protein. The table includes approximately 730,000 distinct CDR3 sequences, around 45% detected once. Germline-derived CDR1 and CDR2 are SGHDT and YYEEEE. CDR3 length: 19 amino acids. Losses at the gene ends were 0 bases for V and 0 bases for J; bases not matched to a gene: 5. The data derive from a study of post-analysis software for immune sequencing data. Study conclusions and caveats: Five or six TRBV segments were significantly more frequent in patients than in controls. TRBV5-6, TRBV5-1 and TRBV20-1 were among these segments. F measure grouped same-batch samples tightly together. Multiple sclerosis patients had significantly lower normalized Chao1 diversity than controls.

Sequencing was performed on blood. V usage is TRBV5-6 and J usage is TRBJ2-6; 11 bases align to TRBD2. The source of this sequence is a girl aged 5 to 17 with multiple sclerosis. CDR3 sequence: CASSLGGTSGSSGANVLTF. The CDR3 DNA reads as TGTGCCAGCAGCTTGGGCGGTACTAGCGGGAGCTCTGGGGCCAACGTCCTGACTTTC.